This T cell receptor (beta chain) was recovered during a study of T cells in Graves' hyperthyroidism and ophthalmopathy. About the study: It was at initial diagnosis, before any treatment, that peripheral blood was collected.

Study-wide results and caveats: The blood repertoire included most of the expanded thyroid clonotypes above 0.001.

Trimming took 2 bases from V and 1 from J, leaving 5 bases between them. Germline values: CDR1 MNHEY, CDR2 SVGAGI. This CDR3 has 13 residues. This clonotype was recorded many times. Its target is not known. Amplified regions were TCR beta CDR3 sequences from RNA transcripts. HTBI primers drove first-round RT-PCR of the TCR CDR3. TCRdb used MiXCR to reprocess the multiplex PCR reads, holding one entry per CDR3 protein. Found here are 410,000 or so distinct CDR3 sequences, roughly 15% of them singletons; the top ten hold less than 15%. Uncontrolled infection, other autoimmune disease, pregnancy and lactation each barred patients from inclusion. Diagnoses were established using clinical symptoms, serum thyroxine and TRAb, thyroid ultrasound and orbital computed tomography.

Sequencing was done on a sample of blood. The clonotype originates from a man between 18 and 35 years old with Graves' ophthalmopathy. The chain recombines TRBV6-5 with TRBJ1-1; no reliable D call. CDR3: CASSYEGNTEAFF. CDR3 DNA: TGTGCCAGCAGTTACGAAGGGAACACTGAAGCTTTCTTT.